These 4 T cell receptor beta chains were all obtained from the same sample, sequenced in a study of cytomegalovirus exposure and HLA in healthy donors. The PCR was carried out with 60 Vbeta primers and 13 Jbeta primers. Profiling relied on immunoSEQ multiplex PCR, and the TCRdb table lists in-frame clones only, not all of them. Of roughly 180,000 clones listed, about 80% are singletons. The sample taken for sequencing was PBMCs. The receptors were gathered from a woman under 30 in good health and CMV-seropositive.

The chain has TRBV27 and TRBJ2-1, with 7 bases identical to TRBD2. Trimming removed 3 bases from V and 2 bases from J; junction bases left unmatched: 4. The CDR3 is 15 amino acids. Germline CDR1 and CDR2: MNHEY and SMNVEV (reference sequence). CDR3 nucleotide sequence: TGTGCCAGCAGTTTGTATGCGGGGGCCTACAATGAGCAGTTCTTC. Protein sequence: CASSLYAGAYNEQFF.

This clone was found a few times. This sample includes further DNA sequences coding for the same CDR3. This rearrangement joins TRBV6-4 to TRBJ2-3, with 11 positions matching TRBD2. V lost 5 bases, J lost 3 bases, and 1 base stayed unmatched. The germline V gene encodes CDR1 MRHNA and CDR2 SNTAGT. CDR3 size: 14 residues. Here the CDR3 reads CASSLAGGTDTQYF. In DNA, the CDR3 is TGTGCCAGCAGTCTAGCGGGGGGAACAGATACGCAGTATTTT.

A few counts support this clone. The rearrangement links TRBV11-3 to TRBJ2-2; possibly TRBD2 for D (7 bases). Germline V gene data show CDR1 as SGHNT and CDR2 as YENEEA. The CDR3 sequence is 14 residues long. V was shortened by 8 bases and J by 0 bases, with 10 bases between the two germline ends. CDR3: CASQGGANTGELFF. CDR3 coding DNA: TGTGCCAGCCAAGGGGGGGCGAACACCGGGGAGCTGTTTTTT.

V and J are TRBV21-1 and TRBJ2-5; TRBD1, the table's D call, was not compared with the DNA. TRBV21-1 is reported as a pseudogene. This CDR3 region has 17 residues. CDR3 bases: TGTGCCAGCAGCAAACAGGGTTCCGCCGTTTTAAGGGAGACCCAGTACTTC. As protein: CASSKQGSAVLRETQYF.